These T cell receptor beta chains were read from a single sample in a study of identical twins. TCRdb processed the 5' RACE reads anew with MiXCR; each CDR3 protein has one entry. The table includes 350,000 to 500,000 distinct CDR3 sequences, 15% to 20% detected once. The material sequenced was naive T cells sorted from blood. The origin of the receptors is a man aged 50 to 60 in good health. CDR3s include the opening cysteine and the closing phenylalanine or tryptophan. D genes are given only for firm matches. The size of a clone is reported for some rows only, either as once, few or many, or as a class for expanded clones.

d_call j_call v_call clone_size cdr3_nt cdr3_aa
TRBD2 TRBJ2-1 TRBV3-1 many TGTGCCAGCAGCCAAGGTCTAACTAGCGGAGCGAATGAGCAGTTCTTC CASSQGLTSGANEQFF
NA TRBJ2-7 TRBV12-3/TRBV12-4 many TGTGCCAGCAGTTTAGACAGGGACTCCTACGAGCAGTACTTC CASSLDRDSYEQYF
NA TRBJ1-5 TRBV4-2 NA TGTGCCAGCAGCCAAATTACAGGGATTAGTCAGCCCCAGCATTTT CASSQITGISQPQHF
NA TRBJ2-7 TRBV20-1 many TGCAGTGCTAGGTCGGGGTTCGAGCAGTACTTC CSARSGFEQYF
NA TRBJ1-1 TRBV6-6 NA TGTGCCAGCACCGGGGCCCGAACTGAAGCTTTCTTT CASTGARTEAFF
NA TRBJ1-6 TRBV20-1 NA TGCAGTGTCAGTTCACTCTATAATTCACCCCTCCACTTT CSVSSLYNSPLHF
TRBD2 TRBJ2-3 TRBV6-5 NA TGTGCCAGCAGTTACGGTCTAGCGGGAGATACGCAGTATTTT CASSYGLAGDTQYF
NA TRBJ1-2 TRBV4-2 NA TGTGCCAGCAGCCAAGGTCCGGGGGCTGCCTTTGACTACACCTTC CASSQGPGAAFDYTF
TRBD1 TRBJ2-3 TRBV29-1 few TGCAGCGTTGAAGAGGGACAGGGGTACACAGATACGCAGTATTTT CSVEEGQGYTDTQYF
NA TRBJ1-1 TRBV11-1 NA TGTGCCAGCAGCTTGGACAGACAGCTAACTGAAGCTTTCTTT CASSLDRQLTEAFF
TRBD2 TRBJ2-1 TRBV30 few TGTGCCTGGAGTACACTAGCGGGGGGTAATGAGCAGTTCTTC CAWSTLAGGNEQFF
TRBD2 TRBJ2-3 TRBV12-3/TRBV12-4 many TGTGCCAGCAGTCCGTCACTAGCGGGGGTTGAAACGCAGTATTTT CASSPSLAGVETQYF
NA TRBJ2-5 TRBV5-1 few TGCGCCAGCAGCTTGGCCGCTAGGTATGGAGAGACCCAGTACTTC CASSLAARYGETQYF
NA TRBJ2-7 TRBV4-2 few TGTGCCAGCAGCCAAGAAGTGGGATACGAGCAGTACTTC CASSQEVGYEQYF
NA TRBJ1-1 TRBV12-3/TRBV12-4 few TGTGCCAGCAGTGCCGGTAATTTGGGGTTTAACACTGAAGCTTTCTTT CASSAGNLGFNTEAFF
NA TRBJ2-3 TRBV4-3 many TGCGCCAGCAGCCTCCGGCCCCCTACTAGTGTTGCAGATACGCAGTATTTT CASSLRPPTSVADTQYF
NA TRBJ2-1 TRBV5-1 many TGCGCCAGCAGCCTTACCGGGACAACCTCCTACAATGAGCAGTTCTTC CASSLTGTTSYNEQFF
NA TRBJ1-5 TRBV6-2/TRBV6-3 NA TGTGCCAGCAGGGGGTTAACGGGTCAGCCCCAGCATTTT CASRGLTGQPQHF
TRBD1 TRBJ1-1 TRBV28 many TGTGCCAGCAGGCTGACAGGGGGCGCAGGGAACACTGAAGCTTTCTTT CASRLTGGAGNTEAFF
TRBD1 TRBJ2-1 TRBV5-1 few TGCGCCAGCAGCTTGGGGGACAGGGGGTTCGGCAATGAGCAGTTCTTC CASSLGDRGFGNEQFF
NA TRBJ1-5 TRBV4-3 few TGCGCCAGCAGCCAAGAACAGGGACAGCCCCAGCATTTT CASSQEQGQPQHF
NA TRBJ1-5 TRBV6-2/TRBV6-3 NA TGTGCCAGCATTGGGGGAGGCAATCAGCCCCAGCATTTT CASIGGGNQPQHF
NA TRBJ2-1 TRBV5-1 NA TGCGCCAGCAGCTTGGAAATTGCGACAGGAGGGAATGAGCAGTTCTTC CASSLEIATGGNEQFF
NA TRBJ2-7 TRBV19 NA TGTGCCACAGGGGGGAGGCGAATGATCGAGCAGTACTTC CATGGRRMIEQYF
TRBD1 TRBJ2-1 TRBV20-1 NA TGCAGTATACCGGGACAGGGGTCTGGTGAGCAGTTCTTC CSIPGQGSGEQFF
NA TRBJ2-3 TRBV27 few TGTGCCAGCAGTTTACTGAGTCGTCTCACAGATACGCAGTATTTT CASSLLSRLTDTQYF
TRBD2 TRBJ2-7 TRBV11-2 NA TGTGCCAGCAGCTTATCGCTAGCGGGAGTGTACGAGCAGTACTTC CASSLSLAGVYEQYF
NA TRBJ1-6 TRBV18 NA TGTGCCAGCTCACCAGGGGATAATTCACCCCTCCACTTT CASSPGDNSPLHF
NA TRBJ2-1 TRBV9 NA TGTGCCACAGGGGTGGGCTTAAAACCCAATGAGCAGTTCTTC CATGVGLKPNEQFF
NA TRBJ2-4 TRBV6-2/TRBV6-3 NA TGTGCCAGTCTCTCATCGGGTAAAAACATTCAGTACTTC CASLSSGKNIQYF
NA TRBJ2-3 TRBV25-1 many TGTGCCAGCAGTACATGGGCCGCTCCAGATACGCAGTATTTT CASSTWAAPDTQYF
NA TRBJ2-6 TRBV4-3 NA TGCGCCAGCAGTCGACCACCGAGCTCTGGGGCCAACGTCCTGACTTTC CASSRPPSSGANVLTF
TRBD1 TRBJ2-3 TRBV5-6 few TGTGCCAGCAGCTTGGTTCACAGGGGGAGCACAGATACGCAGTATTTT CASSLVHRGSTDTQYF
TRBD1 TRBJ1-2 TRBV5-1 many TGCGCCAGCAGCCCGGACAGGGCCGGTGGGGGCTACACCTTC CASSPDRAGGGYTF
TRBD2 TRBJ2-1 TRBV7-9 few TGTGCCAGCAGACCAACTAGCGGGAGGGGCTATGAGCAGTTCTTC CASRPTSGRGYEQFF
TRBD1 TRBJ1-4 TRBV28 NA TGTGCCAGCAGTTTCGGACAGGGCTTAAGAAAACTGTTTTTT CASSFGQGLRKLFF
NA TRBJ2-7 TRBV4-1 many TGCGCCAGCAGCCAAGAGAAGGGAGGCTACGAGCAGTACTTC CASSQEKGGYEQYF
TRBD1 TRBJ2-7 TRBV12-3/TRBV12-4 few TGTGCCAGCAGCACCGGACAGGGACTCTACGAGCAGTACTTC CASSTGQGLYEQYF
NA TRBJ2-1 TRBV12-3/TRBV12-4 NA TGTGCCAGCAGTTTAGCTGGAACCTGGGACTACAATGAGCAGTTCTTC CASSLAGTWDYNEQFF
NA TRBJ2-1 TRBV20-1 NA TGCAGTGCTAGAGCGTCTGGCGGGTGTTACAATGAGCAGTTCTTC CSARASGGCYNEQFF
TRBD1 TRBJ1-5 TRBV5-1 NA TGCGCCAGCAGCCCCGTTCCCGGGACAGGGACTCAGCCCCAGCATTTT CASSPVPGTGTQPQHF
TRBD1 TRBJ1-1 TRBV7-8 NA TGTGCCAGCAGCAGTTCCAGGGGGCTGATGAACACTGAAGCTTTCTTT CASSSSRGLMNTEAFF
NA TRBJ1-1 TRBV28 many TGTGCCAGCATTCAACAGGGTGGCACTGAAGCTTTCTTT CASIQQGGTEAFF
NA TRBJ1-2 TRBV5-5 NA TGTGCCAGCAGCTTGGCAGGGGAGGCACCTGGCTACACCTTC CASSLAGEAPGYTF
NA TRBJ1-1 TRBV12-3/TRBV12-4 few TGTGCCAGCAGTTTTAAACCGCGCACTGAAGCTTTCTTT CASSFKPRTEAFF
NA TRBJ1-5 TRBV6-2/TRBV6-3 NA TGTGCCAGCCCCAAACGAGATAGCAATCAGCCCCAGCATTTT CASPKRDSNQPQHF
NA TRBJ2-3 TRBV18 NA TGTGCCAGCTCATCCCGGGAGCGAGATACGCAGTATTTT CASSSRERDTQYF
NA TRBJ1-2 TRBV3-1 few TGTGCCAGCAGCCATAAAGGGTCGTCCTATGGCTACACCTTC CASSHKGSSYGYTF
NA TRBJ2-2 TRBV6-2/TRBV6-3 NA TGTGCCAGCAGTACCCTAATAGGGAGGAACACCGGGGAGCTGTTTTTT CASSTLIGRNTGELFF
TRBD1 TRBJ1-4 TRBV4-3 many TGCGCCAGCAGCAAGACGACAGGGGCCGATGAAAAACTGTTTTTT CASSKTTGADEKLFF
NA TRBJ1-4 TRBV6-5 NA TGTGCCAGCAGTTACTCGGGGGGGGCAGGGGAAAAACTGTTTTTT CASSYSGGAGEKLFF
TRBD1 TRBJ2-7 TRBV7-9 few TGTGCCAGCAGCCGGGGACAGGGGGACAAAGAGCAGTACTTC CASSRGQGDKEQYF
NA TRBJ1-2 TRBV11-2 few TGTGCCAGCAGCTTAGAAAGGACAGCTCGGGGCTACACCTTC CASSLERTARGYTF
NA TRBJ2-5 TRBV20-1 many TGCAGTGCTAGAGCCGAGACCCAGTACTTC CSARAETQYF
TRBD1 TRBJ2-5 TRBV5-1 many TGCGCCAGCAGCTTGGCGGGACAGGCCCAAGAGACCCAGTACTTC CASSLAGQAQETQYF
NA TRBJ2-7 TRBV18 NA TGTGCCAGCTCACCAGGTGGGGGGTTCCCCTACGAGCAGTACTTC CASSPGGGFPYEQYF
TRBD2 TRBJ2-7 TRBV27 NA TGTGCCAGCAGTTTAGTTTCTTGGGCGGGACTACTCTCAACCTACGAGCAGTACTTC CASSLVSWAGLLSTYEQYF
NA TRBJ2-1 TRBV20-1 NA TGCAGTGCTCCGAGATATGAGCAGTTCTTC CSAPRYEQFF
NA TRBJ1-2 TRBV20-1 NA TGCAGTGCTATGGGACCGAGCTATGGCTACACCTTC CSAMGPSYGYTF
NA TRBJ1-6 TRBV25-1 many TGTGCCAGCAACCCGGGACAAGGGAATTCACCCCTCCACTTT CASNPGQGNSPLHF